Many counts were recorded for the clone carrying this TCR beta chain. The source of the sample is a study of CD8 T cells in ankylosing spondylitis. Molecular-barcoded quantitative 5'-RACE produced these TCR beta libraries. In TCRdb, the 5' RACE reads were re-called with MiXCR into one record per CDR3 protein. The profile covers around 130,000 distinct CDR3 sequences, with over 6.5% appearing a single time and more than 10% taken by the ten largest. Germline CDR1 DFQATT, CDR2 SNEGSKA (reference sequence). CDR3 length equals 14 residues. The germline V and J ends were trimmed by 0 bases and 11 bases, with 14 bases remaining between them.

Sequencing was carried out using blood, either unsorted or a sorted T cell fraction (not recorded which). The J gene is TRBJ1-6, the V gene TRBV20-1, with D possibly being TRBD1 (5 bases). The receptor comes from a male donor with ankylosing spondylitis or in good health (not recorded which). CDR3 DNA sequence: TGCAGTGCTAGAGAAGAGAGGGGTGGAACACCCCTCCACTTT. Translating it yields CSAREERGGTPLHF.